This TCR beta chain was profiled in a study of control samples from healthy donors and cancer patients. Profiled with immunoSEQ multiplex PCR; TCRdb holds only in-frame clones, not every one. Of under 130,000 clones listed, about 80% are singletons. The CDR3 totals 13 residues. V was cut by 5 bases and J by 1 base, with 9 bases left in between. Germline CDR1 SGHRS, CDR2 YFSETQ. V usage is TRBV5-1 and J usage is TRBJ1-1; D may be TRBD1 (5 bases). The TCR sequence derives from a woman aged 45-59 years in good health. Material: blood. The CDR3 nucleotides read TGCGCCAGCAGGATCGGGGGGAACACTGAAGCTTTCTTT. Protein product: CASRIGGNTEAFF.